This entry lists 30 T cell receptor beta chains sequenced from one sample in a study of T cell responses to AZD1222 COVID-19 vaccine. Here immunoSEQ multiplex PCR was the method, and the copy in TCRdb shows in-frame clones only, minus some. The sample has about 88,000 clones, about 91% seen once. Specimen: peripheral blood, collected on day 0 of AZD1222 vaccination. The origin of the receptors is an adult in good health.

This clone was recorded a few times. The chain uses TRBV19 and TRBJ1-1; D unclear. V lost 6 bases, J lost 0 bases, and 14 bases lay in between. CDR1 and CDR2 from the germline V gene are LNHDA and SQIVND (reference sequence). This CDR3 has 15 residues. CDR3 sequence reads: CASRPYSGLNTEAFF. CDR3 DNA: TGTGCCAGTAGGCCCTACTCCGGGTTGAACACTGAAGCTTTCTTT.

The V gene is TRBV5-1, the J gene TRBJ2-3; TRBD2 aligns across 12 bases. V lost 0 bases, J lost 4 bases, and 3 bases stayed unmatched. The CDR3 runs 16 residues. The germline V gene encodes CDR1 SGHRS and CDR2 YFSETQ. CDR3 amino acids: CASSLVASGRADTQYF. The CDR3 DNA follows: TGCGCCAGCAGCTTGGTGGCTAGCGGGAGGGCAGATACGCAGTATTTT.

The rearrangement joins TRBV9 to TRBJ2-7, with D perhaps matching TRBD1 or TRBD2 (6 bases each). Germline-derived CDR1 and CDR2 are SGDLS and YYNGEE. This CDR3 spans 12 amino acids. V lost 4 bases and J lost 7, with 12 bases in between. The CDR3 sequence: CASSSQGGEQYF. The CDR3 nucleotides are TGTGCCAGCAGCTCTCAAGGGGGGGAGCAGTACTTC.

The V call is TRBV5-1, the J call TRBJ2-3; 7 bases agree with TRBD1. The V gene's germline CDR1 is SGHRS and CDR2 YFSETQ. The CDR3 totals 14 residues. After removal of 4 bases from V and 2 bases from J, the junction contained 4 bases not matched to a gene. The DNA of the CDR3 is TGCGCCAGCAGCGTCGACAGGGTCACAGATACGCAGTATTTT. Translated: CASSVDRVTDTQYF.

The chain uses TRBV7-3 and TRBJ2-2, with D possibly being TRBD2 (6 bases). Germline CDR1 SGHTA, CDR2 FQGTGA. V shed 0 bases and J shed 0 bases, with 8 bases lying between them. The CDR3 spans 16 residues. Here the CDR3 reads CASSLTGGPNTGELFF. The CDR3 region has the DNA TGTGCCAGCAGCTTAACGGGAGGACCGAACACCGGGGAGCTGTTTTTT.

The gene calls are TRBV2 and TRBJ2-1; TRBD2 aligns across 7 bases. The ends lost 6 bases at V and 12 bases at J; junction bases unmatched: 11. This CDR3 has 13 amino acids. In germline, CDR1 is SNHLY, CDR2 FYNNEI. CDR3 in amino acids: CASSLSGGSTQFF. The CDR3 DNA reads as TGTGCCAGCAGCCTCTCTGGCGGGAGTACGCAGTTCTTC.

The V call is TRBV16, the J call TRBJ1-2, with TRBD1 as a possible D gene (5 bases). CDR3 length: 13 residues. Germline V lookup: CDR1 KGHSY, CDR2 FQNENV. With 2 bases removed from V and 7 bases from J, the gap between germline ends came to 11 bases. The CDR3 loop is CASSQQGTLGYTF. DNA for the CDR3: TGTGCCAGCAGCCAACAAGGGACCCTTGGCTACACCTTC.

The rearrangement joins TRBV11-3 to TRBJ2-2, with TRBD2 as a possible D gene (6 bases). The CDR3 length is 16 residues. Germline CDR1 SGHNT, CDR2 YENEEA. Trimming took 5 bases from V and 7 from J, leaving 20 bases between them. The CDR3 loop is CASSPESGDFNGELFF. CDR3 DNA sequence: TGTGCCAGCAGCCCGGAATCGGGGGACTTCAACGGGGAGCTGTTTTTT.

The DNA of the CDR3 is TGTGCCAGCAGTCCCCGGCAGGTGGTTTCAGAGACCCAGTACTTC. Its translation is CASSPRQVVSETQYF. This chain joins TRBV7-8 and TRBJ2-5; the D is unclear. The CDR3 length is 15 residues. Germline V gene sequence: CDR1 SGHVS, CDR2 FQNEAQ. V gave up 6 bases and J gave up 4 bases, with 18 bases separating them. The full variable domain, its missing parts supplied by reference TRBV7-8 and TRBJ2-5, is GAGVSQSPRYKVAKRGQDVALRCDPISGHVSLFWYQQALGQGPEFLTYFQNEAQLDKSGLPSDRFFAERPEGSVSTLKIQRTQQEDSAVYLCASSPRQVVSETQYFGPGTRLLVL.

This clone was recorded only once. This chain connects TRBV28 to TRBJ2-3; the D is unclear. From germline, CDR1 is MDHEN and CDR2 SYDVKM. V was trimmed by 11 bases and J by 0 bases, leaving 9 bases between them. The CDR3 runs to 12 residues. CDR3 residues: CAGGTSTDTQYF. The CDR3 DNA reads as TGTGCCGGCGGAACTAGCACAGATACGCAGTATTTT.

The chain employs TRBV7-3 and TRBJ2-1; TRBD2 aligns across 10 bases. The germline V gene encodes CDR1 SGHTA and CDR2 FQGTGA. The CDR3 covers 15 residues. The V segment lost 4 bases and the J segment 2 bases; nucleotides outside the gene matches: 2. CDR3 DNA: TGTGCCAGCAGCTCTAGCGGGAGCCCCTACAATGAGCAGTTCTTC. Amino acids: CASSSSGSPYNEQFF. The whole variable domain, filled in from reference TRBV7-3 and TRBJ2-1, reads GAGVSQTPSNKVTEKGKYVELRCDPISGHTALYWYRQSLGQGPEFLIYFQGTGAADDSGLPNDRFFAVRPEGSVSTLKIQRTERGDSAVYLCASSSSGSPYNEQFFGPGTRLTVL.

The J gene is TRBJ2-5, the V gene TRBV11-2; 8 positions agree with TRBD1. Germline loops: CDR1 SGHAT, CDR2 FQNNGV. Germline trimming cut 1 base from V and 4 bases from J; bases unmatched to any gene: 8. The CDR3 is made up of 16 amino acids. The CDR3 DNA reads TGTGCCAGCAGCTTAGGGGGTGTTCAGGGGGCAGAGACCCAGTACTTC. Protein sequence: CASSLGGVQGAETQYF.

The V gene is TRBV28, the J gene TRBJ2-1; D remains unclear. V dropped 2 bases and J dropped 6 bases, with 17 bases sitting between them. The CDR3 is made up of 16 amino acids. The V gene's germline CDR1 is MDHEN and CDR2 SYDVKM. Written as DNA, the CDR3 is TGTGCCAGCAGTTTAATCTACGCCCACAAACCCAATGAGCAGTTCTTC. Its translation is CASSLIYAHKPNEQFF.

The gene calls are TRBV6-5 and TRBJ2-1, with 10 bases fitting TRBD1. The CDR3 length is 14 residues. Germline values: CDR1 MNHEY, CDR2 SVGAGI. V lost 2 bases and J lost 8; bases outside the gene matches: 3. Here the CDR3 DNA reads TGTGCCAGCAGTTACAAGGACAGGGGGTATGAGCAGTTCTTC. Protein sequence: CASSYKDRGYEQFF.

The V call is TRBV6-2 or TRBV6-3, the J call TRBJ2-7; 7 nucleotides line up with TRBD1. The length of the CDR3 is 13 residues. Germline trimming cut 6 bases from V and 11 bases from J; bases unmatched to any gene: 13. Germline CDR1 is MNHEY and CDR2 is SVGEGT. CDR3 sequence reads: CASSPRGSALKYF. The CDR3 region has the DNA TGTGCCAGCAGCCCCAGGGGGTCCGCGCTGAAGTACTTC.

The J gene is TRBJ2-3, the V gene TRBV18; D remains unclear. CDR1 and CDR2 (germline): KGHSH, LQKENI. Between the trimmed V and J ends, which lost 1 base and 0 bases, there was a span of 5 bases. The CDR3 loop spans 14 amino acids. CDR3 coding DNA: TGTGCCAGCTCACCACGGGAAAGCACAGATACGCAGTATTTT. Translation gives CASSPRESTDTQYF.

The chain recombines TRBV7-2 with TRBJ2-5; a possible D gene is TRBD1 (6 bases). CDR1 and CDR2 (germline): SGHTA, FQGNSA. The length of the CDR3 is 13 residues. The V gene lost 3 bases and the J gene lost 6 bases, with 11 bases spanning the gap. The CDR3 region is CASSLGQGKTQYF. CDR3 coding DNA: TGTGCCAGCAGCTTGGGTCAGGGGAAGACCCAGTACTTC.

This chain connects TRBV9 to TRBJ2-1, with 8 bases fitting TRBD2. Germline values: CDR1 SGDLS, CDR2 YYNGEE. V was pared by 5 bases and J by 10 bases, with 14 bases of the junction left unmatched. There are 15 residues in the CDR3. The CDR3 nucleotides read TGTGCCAGCAGTTCTAGACTAGCGCCTCGAGGGGAGCAGTTCTTC. Protein product: CASSSRLAPRGEQFF.

The V gene is TRBV19, the J gene TRBJ2-6; D is possibly TRBD1 (7 bases). The germline gives CDR1 LNHDA, CDR2 SQIVND (reference sequence). The CDR3 extends over 18 amino acids. V was pared by 3 bases and J by 2 bases, with 17 bases between. As DNA, the CDR3 is TGTGCCAGTAGTATTGGGGGGACAGCTAGACCTGGGGCCAACGTCCTGACTTTC. Amino acid sequence: CASSIGGTARPGANVLTF.

The V gene is TRBV6-2 or TRBV6-3, the J gene TRBJ1-1; D unresolved. Trimming took 2 bases from V and 0 from J, leaving 7 bases between them. This CDR3 contains 14 residues. Germline assignment: CDR1 MNHEY and CDR2 SVGEGT. The CDR3 protein is CASSYGGLNTEAFF. The CDR3 DNA follows: TGTGCCAGCAGTTACGGTGGCCTGAACACTGAAGCTTTCTTT.

The chain recombines TRBV12-3 or TRBV12-4 with TRBJ2-7; either TRBD1 or TRBD2 may fit D (5 bases each). CDR3 length equals 12 residues. V lost 4 bases, J lost 6 bases, and 10 bases lay in between. The CDR3 region is CASSWDRGEQYF. The CDR3 DNA sequence: TGTGCCAGCAGTTGGGACCGCGGCGAGCAGTACTTC.

The chain employs TRBV5-1 and TRBJ2-7; possibly TRBD1 or TRBD2 for D (5 bases each). Deletions cut 7 bases from V and 2 bases from J, with 16 bases between. This CDR3 has 14 amino acids. Germline values: CDR1 SGHRS, CDR2 YFSETQ. The CDR3 protein is CASSTRQNAYEQYF. The CDR3 coding sequence is TGCGCCAGCTCTACTAGACAGAATGCCTACGAGCAGTACTTC.

The chain links TRBV19 to TRBJ2-3; 9 bases align to TRBD2. The CDR3 is 20 residues long. Per germline, CDR1 LNHDA and CDR2 SQIVND (reference sequence). The trim removed 5 bases at V and 2 bases at J, leaving 20 bases unmatched. The CDR3 DNA reads TGTGCCAGTAGTGTACTCCGGGCTAGCGGGATCAAATCCTACACAGATACGCAGTATTTT. This translates into CASSVLRASGIKSYTDTQYF.

V is TRBV5-1 and J is TRBJ1-3; no clear D. Trimming removed 3 bases from V and 0 bases from J, with 10 bases in between. Germline-derived CDR1 and CDR2 are SGHRS and YFSETQ. CDR3 length equals 15 residues. Here the CDR3 reads CASSYSGDSGNTIYF. CDR3 bases: TGCGCCAGCAGCTATTCCGGGGACTCTGGAAACACCATATATTTT.

The chain carries TRBV2 and TRBJ1-2, with D unclear. V lost 6 bases and J 3 bases, leaving 23 bases between the germline ends. This CDR3 region has 17 residues. CDR1 and CDR2 (germline): SNHLY, FYNNEI. The CDR3 DNA reads as TGTGCCAGCAGCCCCACACTCACTACAAGAACGGACTATGGCTACACCTTC. This sequence encodes CASSPTLTTRTDYGYTF.

This clone showed up just once. The V gene is TRBV6-2 or TRBV6-3, the J gene TRBJ1-6; 7 bases fit TRBD1. The V and J ends lost 2 bases and 0 bases, in that order; junction bases with no gene match: 7. The CDR3 is 18 residues long. Germline CDR1 and CDR2: MNHEY and SVGEGT. As DNA, the CDR3 is TGTGCCAGCAGTTACGACCCGGACAGGAACTCCTATAATTCACCCCTCCACTTT. It specifies CASSYDPDRNSYNSPLHF.

The gene calls are TRBV3-1 (or the pseudogene TRBV3-2) and TRBJ1-4; the D gene is possibly TRBD1 (5 bases). V lost 10 bases and J 8 bases, leaving 14 bases between the germline ends. Germline CDR1 reads LGHDT; CDR2 reads YNNKEL (reference sequence). The CDR3 runs 12 residues. The CDR3 here is CATGTLGEKLFF. The CDR3 nucleotides are TGTGCCACTGGGACCCTAGGGGAAAAACTGTTTTTT.

This clone showed up just a few times. The chain uses TRBV19 and TRBJ2-7, with D tentatively TRBD1 (6 bases). V shed 4 bases and J shed 10 bases, with 20 bases lying between them. Germline lookup yields CDR1 LNHDA and CDR2 SQIVND (reference sequence). The CDR3 contains 14 residues. The CDR3 region is CASSTRITQGKQYF. The CDR3 coding sequence is TGTGCCAGTAGTACCCGTATTACCCAGGGGAAACAGTACTTC.

This rearrangement joins TRBV11-1 to TRBJ2-5; no clear D gene. Trimming took 2 bases from V and 5 from J, leaving 15 bases between them. Germline loops: CDR1 SGHAT, CDR2 FQDESV (reference sequence). The CDR3 extends over 15 amino acids. CDR3: CASSLSWISEETQYF. In DNA form, the CDR3 reads TGTGCCAGCAGCTTATCGTGGATCTCTGAGGAGACCCAGTACTTC.

This clone appeared a single time. This sequence joins TRBV13 and TRBJ2-2, with D possibly being TRBD1 (6 bases). There are 16 residues in the CDR3. In germline, CDR1 is PRHDT, CDR2 FYEKMQ (reference sequence). V lost 1 base, J lost 5 bases, and 14 bases lay in between. CDR3 in amino acids: CASSLADRWETGELFF. The CDR3 bases are TGTGCCAGCAGCTTAGCCGACAGGTGGGAAACCGGGGAGCTGTTTTTT.